The TCR beta chain under discussion was sequenced for a study of blood T cell repertoires in COVID-19. As for the study in general: Acute-phase and convalescent COVID-19 samples originated in the United States, Italy and Spain.

A single count supports this clone. The V segment lost 1 base and the J segment 3 bases; nucleotides outside the gene matches: 3. The CDR3 sequence is 15 residues long. CDR1 and CDR2 (germline): SGHRS, YFSETQ. How the authors handled the data: Amplification from reference gene primers served as the basis for estimated nucleated cell counts. Some clones are missing from TCRdb's copy, which holds only in-frame ones; the method was immunoSEQ multiplex PCR. Clone size and the V and J calls come from that table; the DNA yielded D and trimming. The table shows about 170,000 clones, with about four fifths occurring only once.

The origin of this receptor is a woman of 80 years or more with active or convalescent COVID-19. The rearrangement uses TRBV5-1 and TRBJ2-2; 7 bases align to TRBD1. The sequenced sample consisted of peripheral blood. CDR3 bases: TGCGCCAGCAGCTTGCGACAGGGACACACCGGGGAGCTGTTTTTT. Its translation is CASSLRQGHTGELFF.